This T cell receptor (beta chain) was documented in a study of T cell repertoires in cytomegalovirus infection. For the study at large: In public TCR beta signatures, there were indications of both CMV infection and matching HLA type. Notes on the study in general: People with CMV and the relevant HLA were identified by cumulative public TCR beta family frequency.

TCRdb re-called the reads through MiXCR, storing one row per CDR3 protein. Of some 800,000 distinct CDR3 sequences in the sample, 32% were seen once. CDR3 length: 13 amino acids. V gave up 6 bases and J gave up 1 base, with 9 bases separating them. Germline V gene lookup returns CDR1 SNHLY and CDR2 FYNNEI. Worth noting for this clonotype: Its antigen remains unidentified.

Here the sequenced sample was cultured CD8+ T cells from PBMCs, taken from culture after CMV antigen stimulation. The receptor's source is a human donor in good health (CMV status not recorded). Some clones in this sample may be carry-over from other donors' samples. The chain links TRBV2 to TRBJ1-1, with D uncertain. CDR3 amino acids: CASRETANTEAFF. CDR3 nucleotide sequence: TGTGCCAGCAGAGAAACAGCGAACACTGAAGCTTTCTTT.